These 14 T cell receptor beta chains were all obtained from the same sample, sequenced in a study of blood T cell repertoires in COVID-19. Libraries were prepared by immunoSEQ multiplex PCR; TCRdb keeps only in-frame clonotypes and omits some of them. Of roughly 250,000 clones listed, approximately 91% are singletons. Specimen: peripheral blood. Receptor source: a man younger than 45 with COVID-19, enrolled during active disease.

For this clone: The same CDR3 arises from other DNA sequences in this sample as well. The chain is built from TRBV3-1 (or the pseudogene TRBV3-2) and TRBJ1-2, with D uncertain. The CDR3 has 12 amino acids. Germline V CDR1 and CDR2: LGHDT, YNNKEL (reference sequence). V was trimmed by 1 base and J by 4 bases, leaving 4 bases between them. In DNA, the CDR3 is TGTGCCAGCAGCCAAGCAGGCTATGGCTACACCTTC. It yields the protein CASSQAGYGYTF.

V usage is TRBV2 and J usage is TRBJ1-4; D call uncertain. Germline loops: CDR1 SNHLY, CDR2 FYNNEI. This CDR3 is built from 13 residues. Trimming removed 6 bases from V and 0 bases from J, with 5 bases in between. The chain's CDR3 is CASRTATNEKLFF. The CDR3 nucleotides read TGTGCCAGCAGGACTGCAACTAATGAAAAACTGTTTTTT.

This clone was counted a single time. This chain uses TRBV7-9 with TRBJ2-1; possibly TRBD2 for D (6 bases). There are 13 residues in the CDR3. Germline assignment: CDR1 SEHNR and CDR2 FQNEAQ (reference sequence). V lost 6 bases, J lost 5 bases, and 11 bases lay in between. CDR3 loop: CASRPGGNNEQFF. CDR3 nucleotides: TGTGCCAGCAGACCCGGGGGAAACAATGAGCAGTTCTTC.

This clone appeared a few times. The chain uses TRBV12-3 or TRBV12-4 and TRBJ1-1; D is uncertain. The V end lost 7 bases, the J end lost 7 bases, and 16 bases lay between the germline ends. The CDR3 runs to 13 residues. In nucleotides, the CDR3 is TGTGCCAGCACCCAAATGTGGGCAAATGAAGCTTTCTTT. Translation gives CASTQMWANEAFF.

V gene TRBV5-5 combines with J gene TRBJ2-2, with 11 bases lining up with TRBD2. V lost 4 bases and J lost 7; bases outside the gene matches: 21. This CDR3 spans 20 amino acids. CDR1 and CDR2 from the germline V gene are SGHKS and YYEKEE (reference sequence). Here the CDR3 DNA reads TGTGCCAGCAGCCCCGGAACTAGCGGGGGCCTTACTTTCAGATACGGGGAGCTGTTTTTT. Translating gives CASSPGTSGGLTFRYGELFF.

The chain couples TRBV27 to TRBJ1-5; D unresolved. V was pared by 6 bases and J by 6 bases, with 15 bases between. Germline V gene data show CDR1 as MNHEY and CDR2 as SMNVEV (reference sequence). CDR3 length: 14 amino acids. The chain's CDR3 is CASSPDPRGQPQHF. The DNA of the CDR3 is TGTGCCAGCAGCCCGGACCCTCGGGGTCAGCCCCAGCATTTT.

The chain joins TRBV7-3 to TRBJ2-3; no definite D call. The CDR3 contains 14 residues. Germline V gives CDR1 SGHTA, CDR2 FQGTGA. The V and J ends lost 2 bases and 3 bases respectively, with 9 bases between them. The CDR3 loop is CASSLADVTDTQYF. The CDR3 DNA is TGTGCCAGCAGCTTAGCGGATGTAACAGATACGCAGTATTTT. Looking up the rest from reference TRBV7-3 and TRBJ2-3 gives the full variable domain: GAGVSQTPSNKVTEKGKYVELRCDPISGHTALYWYRQSLGQGPEFLIYFQGTGAADDSGLPNDRFFAVRPEGSVSTLKIQRTERGDSAVYLCASSLADVTDTQYFGPGTRLTVL.

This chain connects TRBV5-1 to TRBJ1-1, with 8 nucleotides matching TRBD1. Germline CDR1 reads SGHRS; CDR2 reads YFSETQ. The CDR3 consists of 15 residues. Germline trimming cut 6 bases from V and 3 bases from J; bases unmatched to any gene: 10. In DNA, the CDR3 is TGCGCCAGCATCCTAGGACAGGGAGGCGACACTGAAGCTTTCTTT. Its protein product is CASILGQGGDTEAFF.

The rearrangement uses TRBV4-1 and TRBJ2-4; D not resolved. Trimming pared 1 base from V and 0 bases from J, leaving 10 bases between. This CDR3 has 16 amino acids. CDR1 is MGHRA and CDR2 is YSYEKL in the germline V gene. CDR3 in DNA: TGCGCCAGCAGCCAAGTAAAGCAACTAGCCAAAAACATTCAGTACTTC. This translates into CASSQVKQLAKNIQYF.

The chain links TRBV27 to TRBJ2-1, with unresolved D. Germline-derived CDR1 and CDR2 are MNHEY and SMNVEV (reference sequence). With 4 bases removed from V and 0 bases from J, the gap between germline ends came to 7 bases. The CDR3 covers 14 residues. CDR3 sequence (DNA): TGTGCCAGCAGTTCGCGGCGCTCCTACAATGAGCAGTTCTTC. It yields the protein CASSSRRSYNEQFF.

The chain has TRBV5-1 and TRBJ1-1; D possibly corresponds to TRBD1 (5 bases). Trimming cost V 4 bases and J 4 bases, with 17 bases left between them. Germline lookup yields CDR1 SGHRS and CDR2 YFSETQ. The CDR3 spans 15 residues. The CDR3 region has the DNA TGCGCCAGCAGCCCCCTTGGAGGGGAGCCCACTGAAGCTTTCTTT. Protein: CASSPLGGEPTEAFF.

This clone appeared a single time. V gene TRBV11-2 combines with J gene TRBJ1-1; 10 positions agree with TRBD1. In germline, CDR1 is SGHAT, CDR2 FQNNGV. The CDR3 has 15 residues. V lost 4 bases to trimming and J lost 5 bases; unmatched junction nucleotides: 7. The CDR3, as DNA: TGTGCCAGCAGCTCCGGACAGGGGGTGTTGACTGAAGCTTTCTTT. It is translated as CASSSGQGVLTEAFF.

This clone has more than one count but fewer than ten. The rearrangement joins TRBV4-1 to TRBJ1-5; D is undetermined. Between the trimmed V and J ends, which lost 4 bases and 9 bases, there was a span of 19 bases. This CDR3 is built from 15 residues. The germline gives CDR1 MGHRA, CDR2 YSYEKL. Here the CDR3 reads CASSPDMVGLRPQHF. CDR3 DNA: TGCGCCAGCAGCCCCGACATGGTCGGCTTGCGGCCCCAGCATTTT.

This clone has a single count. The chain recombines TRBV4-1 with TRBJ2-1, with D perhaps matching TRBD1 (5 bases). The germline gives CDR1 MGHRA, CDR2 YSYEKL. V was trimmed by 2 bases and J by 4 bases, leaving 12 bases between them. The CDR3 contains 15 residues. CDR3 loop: CASSQQGAGYNEQFF. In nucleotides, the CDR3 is TGCGCCAGCAGCCAACAAGGGGCCGGATACAATGAGCAGTTCTTC.